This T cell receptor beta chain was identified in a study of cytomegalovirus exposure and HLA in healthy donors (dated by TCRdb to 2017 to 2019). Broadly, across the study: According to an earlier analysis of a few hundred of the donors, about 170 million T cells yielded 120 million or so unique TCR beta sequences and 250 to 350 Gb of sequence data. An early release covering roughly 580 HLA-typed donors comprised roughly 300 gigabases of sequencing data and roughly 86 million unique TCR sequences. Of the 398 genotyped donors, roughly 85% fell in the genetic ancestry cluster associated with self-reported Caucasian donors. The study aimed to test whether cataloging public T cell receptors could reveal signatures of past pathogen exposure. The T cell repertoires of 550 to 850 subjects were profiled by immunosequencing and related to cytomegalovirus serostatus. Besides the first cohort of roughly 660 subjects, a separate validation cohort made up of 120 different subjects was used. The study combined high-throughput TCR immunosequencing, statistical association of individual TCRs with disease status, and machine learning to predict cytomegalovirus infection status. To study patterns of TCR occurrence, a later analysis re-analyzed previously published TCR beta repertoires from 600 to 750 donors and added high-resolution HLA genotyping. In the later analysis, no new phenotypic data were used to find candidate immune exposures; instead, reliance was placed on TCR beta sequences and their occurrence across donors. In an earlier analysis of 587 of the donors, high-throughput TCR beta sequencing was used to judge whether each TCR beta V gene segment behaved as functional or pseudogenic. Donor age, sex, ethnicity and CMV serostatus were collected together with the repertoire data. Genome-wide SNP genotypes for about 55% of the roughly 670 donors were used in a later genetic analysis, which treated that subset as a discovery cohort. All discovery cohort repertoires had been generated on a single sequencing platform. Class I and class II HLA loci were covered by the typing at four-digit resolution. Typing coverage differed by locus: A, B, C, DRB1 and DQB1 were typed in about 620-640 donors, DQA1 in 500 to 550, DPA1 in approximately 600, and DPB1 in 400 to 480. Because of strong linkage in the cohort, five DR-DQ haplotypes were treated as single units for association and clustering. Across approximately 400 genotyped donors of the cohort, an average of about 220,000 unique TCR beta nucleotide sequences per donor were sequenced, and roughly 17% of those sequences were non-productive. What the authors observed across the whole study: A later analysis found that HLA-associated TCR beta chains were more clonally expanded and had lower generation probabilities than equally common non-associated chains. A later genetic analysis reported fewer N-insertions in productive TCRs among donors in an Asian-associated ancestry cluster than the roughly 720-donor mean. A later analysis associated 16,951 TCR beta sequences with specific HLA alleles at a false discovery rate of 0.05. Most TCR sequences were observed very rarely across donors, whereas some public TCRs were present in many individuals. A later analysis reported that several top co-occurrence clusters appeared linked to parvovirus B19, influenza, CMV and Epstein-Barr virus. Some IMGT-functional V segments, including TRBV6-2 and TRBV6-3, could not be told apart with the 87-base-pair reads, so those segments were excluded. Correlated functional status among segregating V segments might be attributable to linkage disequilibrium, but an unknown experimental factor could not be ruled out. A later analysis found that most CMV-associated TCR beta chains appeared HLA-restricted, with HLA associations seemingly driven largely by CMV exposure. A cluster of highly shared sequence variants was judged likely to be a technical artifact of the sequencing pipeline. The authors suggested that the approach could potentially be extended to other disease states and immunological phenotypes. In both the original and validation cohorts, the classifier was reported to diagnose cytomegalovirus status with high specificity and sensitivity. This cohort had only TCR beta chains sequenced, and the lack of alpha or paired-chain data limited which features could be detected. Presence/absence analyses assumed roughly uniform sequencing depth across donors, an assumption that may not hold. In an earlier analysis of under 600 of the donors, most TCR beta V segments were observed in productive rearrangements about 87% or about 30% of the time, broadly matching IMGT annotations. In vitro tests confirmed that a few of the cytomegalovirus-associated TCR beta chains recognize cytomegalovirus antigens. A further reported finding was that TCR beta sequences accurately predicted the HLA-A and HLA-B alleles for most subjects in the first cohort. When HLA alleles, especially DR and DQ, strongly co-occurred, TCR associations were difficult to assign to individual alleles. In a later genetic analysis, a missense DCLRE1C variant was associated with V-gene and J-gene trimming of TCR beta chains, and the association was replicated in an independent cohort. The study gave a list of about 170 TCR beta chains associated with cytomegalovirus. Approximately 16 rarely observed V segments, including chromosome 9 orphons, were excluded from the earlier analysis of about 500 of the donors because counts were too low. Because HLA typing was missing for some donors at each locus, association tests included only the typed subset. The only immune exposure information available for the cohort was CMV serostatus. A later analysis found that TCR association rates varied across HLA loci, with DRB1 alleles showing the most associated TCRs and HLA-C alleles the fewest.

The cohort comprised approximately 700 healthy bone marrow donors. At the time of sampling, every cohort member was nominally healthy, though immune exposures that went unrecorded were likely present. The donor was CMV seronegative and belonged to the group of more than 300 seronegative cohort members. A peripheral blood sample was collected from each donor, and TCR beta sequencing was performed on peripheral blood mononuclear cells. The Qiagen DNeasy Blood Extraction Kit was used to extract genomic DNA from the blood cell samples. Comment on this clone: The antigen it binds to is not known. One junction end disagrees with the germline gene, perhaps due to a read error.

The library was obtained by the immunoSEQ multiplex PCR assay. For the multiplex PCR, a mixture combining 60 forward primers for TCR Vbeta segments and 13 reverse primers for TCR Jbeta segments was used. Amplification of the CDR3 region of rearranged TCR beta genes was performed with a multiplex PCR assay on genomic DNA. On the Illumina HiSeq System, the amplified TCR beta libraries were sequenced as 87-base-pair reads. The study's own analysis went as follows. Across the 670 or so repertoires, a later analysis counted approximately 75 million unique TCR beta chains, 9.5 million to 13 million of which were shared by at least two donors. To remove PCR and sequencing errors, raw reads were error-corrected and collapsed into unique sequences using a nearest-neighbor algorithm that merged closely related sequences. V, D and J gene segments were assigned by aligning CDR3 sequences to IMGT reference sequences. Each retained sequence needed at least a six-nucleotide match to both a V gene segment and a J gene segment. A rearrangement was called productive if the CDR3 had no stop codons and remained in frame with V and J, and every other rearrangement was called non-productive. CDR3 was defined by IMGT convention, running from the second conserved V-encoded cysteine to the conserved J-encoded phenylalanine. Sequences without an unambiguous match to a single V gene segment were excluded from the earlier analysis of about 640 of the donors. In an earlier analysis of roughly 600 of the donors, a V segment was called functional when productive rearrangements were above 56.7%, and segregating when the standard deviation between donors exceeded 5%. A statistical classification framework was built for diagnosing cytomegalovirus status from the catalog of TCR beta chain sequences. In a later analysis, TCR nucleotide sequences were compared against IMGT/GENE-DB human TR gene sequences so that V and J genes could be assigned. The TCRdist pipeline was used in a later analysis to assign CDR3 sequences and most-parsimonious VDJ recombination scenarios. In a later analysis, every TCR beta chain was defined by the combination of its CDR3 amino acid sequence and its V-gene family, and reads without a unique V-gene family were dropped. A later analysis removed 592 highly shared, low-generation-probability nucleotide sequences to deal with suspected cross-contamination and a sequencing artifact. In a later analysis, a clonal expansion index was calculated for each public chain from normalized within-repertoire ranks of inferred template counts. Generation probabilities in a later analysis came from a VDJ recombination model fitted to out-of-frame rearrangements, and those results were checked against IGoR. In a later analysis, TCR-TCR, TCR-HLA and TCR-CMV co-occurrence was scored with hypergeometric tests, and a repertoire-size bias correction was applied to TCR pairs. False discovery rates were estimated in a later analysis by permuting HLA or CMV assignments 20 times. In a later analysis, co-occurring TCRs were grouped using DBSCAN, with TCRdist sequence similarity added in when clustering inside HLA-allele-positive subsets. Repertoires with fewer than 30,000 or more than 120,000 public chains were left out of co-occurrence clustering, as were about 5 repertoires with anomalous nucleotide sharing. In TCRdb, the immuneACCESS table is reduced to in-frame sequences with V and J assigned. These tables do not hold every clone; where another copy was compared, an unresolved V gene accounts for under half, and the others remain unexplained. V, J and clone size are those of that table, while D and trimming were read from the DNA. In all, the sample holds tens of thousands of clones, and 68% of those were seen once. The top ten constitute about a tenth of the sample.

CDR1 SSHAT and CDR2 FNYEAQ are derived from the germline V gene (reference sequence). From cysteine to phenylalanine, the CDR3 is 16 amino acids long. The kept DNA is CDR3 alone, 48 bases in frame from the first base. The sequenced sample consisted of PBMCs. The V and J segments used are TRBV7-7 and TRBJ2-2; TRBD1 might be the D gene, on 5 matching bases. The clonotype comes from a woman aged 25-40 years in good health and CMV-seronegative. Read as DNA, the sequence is TGTGCTAGCAGCCGGAGCAGGGTCGAGAACACCGGGGAGCTGTTTTTT. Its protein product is CASSRSRVENTGELFF.